This TCR beta chain was observed in a study of T cell responses to AZD1222 COVID-19 vaccine. Overall study: Pooled in the analysis were second doses at about 4 or about 12 weeks. Broader study findings: White British people made up most donors, females outnumbered males, and clonal diversity was possibly underestimated.

Measured with immunoSEQ multiplex PCR; TCRdb has only the in-frame clones, and not every one. The sample consists of 60,000 to 70,000 clones, 82% of them appearing once. Notes on this clone: Its antigen remains unknown.

Here the sequenced sample was peripheral blood, taken on day 0 of AZD1222 vaccination. This TCR derives from an adult in good health.

The CDR3 DNA follows: TGTGCCAGCAGTTCCGGGACCGGGGGGGGCACAGATACGCAGTATTTT. Its translation: CASSSGTGGGTDTQYF. V and J are TRBV7-7 and TRBJ2-3; 8 nucleotides agree with TRBD2. CDR1 is SSHAT and CDR2 is FNYEAQ in the germline V gene (reference sequence). The J segment lost 1 base and the V segment lost 6 bases, leaving 9 bases of the junction unmatched. This CDR3 comprises 16 residues.